The 17 T cell receptor beta chains given below trace back to one sample, sequenced in a study of T cells expressing NK-cell markers. Each CDR3 protein gets one entry in TCRdb, which reprocessed the 5' RACE reads and gives no DNA. This repertoire includes roughly 420,000 distinct CDR3 sequences. Sequencing was done on a sample of blood T cells: a sorted CD56 or NKG2C T cell subset, CD4+ or CD8+ T cells, or bulk PBMC T cells (not recorded which). These receptor sequences come from a woman between 18 and 70 years old in good health.

The chain joins TRBV20-1 to TRBJ2-5; TCRdb gives TRBD1 as the D gene, but with no DNA this cannot be confirmed. The CDR3 runs to 14 residues. The germline V gene encodes CDR1 DFQATT and CDR2 SNEGSKA (reference sequence). CDR3 amino acids: CSARDGTGRKTQYF.

The chain employs TRBV25-1 and TRBJ2-1; TCRdb picks TRBD2, but there is no DNA to check that call. The CDR3 has 15 amino acids. Germline-derived CDR1 and CDR2 are MGHDK and SYGVNS. CDR3 region: CASSPPRTPYNEQFF.

The chain couples TRBV6-6 to TRBJ2-7. The CDR3 loop spans 12 amino acids. The germline V gene encodes CDR1 MNHNY and CDR2 SVGAGI (reference sequence). CDR3 protein: CASSKDIYEQYF.

The chain uses TRBV6-2 or TRBV6-3 and TRBJ2-7; with no DNA, the TCRdb D assignment of TRBD2 cannot be verified. There are 16 residues in the CDR3. CDR1 is MNHEY and CDR2 is SVGEGT in the germline V gene. The CDR3 sequence is CASSYPRTRISYEQYF.

V and J are TRBV28 and TRBJ1-4. CDR3 length equals 15 residues. From germline, CDR1 is MDHEN and CDR2 SYDVKM. This chain's CDR3 is CASHWEGRGREKLFF.

This chain joins TRBV20-1 and TRBJ1-2; without DNA, the TCRdb call of TRBD1 cannot be checked. Germline-derived CDR1 and CDR2 are DFQATT and SNEGSKA (reference sequence). This CDR3 has 12 residues. CDR3 sequence: CSDNRAVYGYTF.

The genes are TRBV7-9 and TRBJ1-5. The CDR3 has 12 amino acids. Germline V gives CDR1 SEHNR, CDR2 FQNEAQ (reference sequence). Here the CDR3 reads CASSFQNQPQHF.

V and J are TRBV29-1 and TRBJ2-5; TCRdb's D gene call, TRBD2, goes unchecked for lack of DNA. The CDR3 length is 17 residues. Germline CDR1 and CDR2: SQVTM and ANQGSEA. This chain's CDR3 is CSVEDPLAGGPQETQYF. Full variable domain (remainder filled in from reference TRBV29-1 and TRBJ2-5): SAVISQKPSRDICQRGTSLTIQCQVDSQVTMMFWYRQQPGQSLTLIATANQGSEATYESGFVIDKFPISRPNLTFSTLTVSNMSPEDSSIYLCSVEDPLAGGPQETQYFGPGTRLLVL.

The V and J genes are TRBV6-5 and TRBJ1-5. Germline lookup yields CDR1 MNHEY and CDR2 SVGAGI. CDR3 length equals 15 residues. CDR3 in amino acids: CASSYSRNSNQPQHF.

The genes are TRBV20-1 and TRBJ2-2; TCRdb gives TRBD2 as the D gene, but with no DNA this cannot be confirmed. Germline V gene data show CDR1 as DFQATT and CDR2 as SNEGSKA (reference sequence). There are 15 residues in the CDR3. The CDR3 reads CSADPGLVPTGELFF.

The CDR3 protein is CASSREQGHFPDTQYF. The chain has TRBV6-1 and TRBJ2-3; without DNA, the TCRdb call of TRBD1 cannot be checked. This CDR3 is built from 16 residues. Germline V lookup: CDR1 MNHNS, CDR2 SASEGT.

V gene TRBV5-1 combines with J gene TRBJ1-3; TCRdb designates TRBD1, a call that cannot be tested without DNA. Per the germline V gene, CDR1 is SGHRS and CDR2 is YFSETQ. This CDR3 has 18 amino acids. CDR3 region: CASSLALTTGSSGNTIYF.

The V call is TRBV7-7, the J call TRBJ2-5; the TCRdb D gene call, TRBD1, has no DNA to confirm it. Germline-derived CDR1 and CDR2 are SSHAT and FNYEAQ (reference sequence). The CDR3 is 12 residues long. This CDR3 is CASGQGFETQYF.

The rearrangement links TRBV6-5 to TRBJ2-4; absent DNA, TCRdb's TRBD1 call cannot be checked. The CDR3 extends over 11 amino acids. Germline loops: CDR1 MNHEY, CDR2 SVGAGI. CDR3 protein: CASRALDIQYF.

The chain couples TRBV20-1 to TRBJ2-5; the TRBD2 assignment by TCRdb is unverifiable without DNA. The length of the CDR3 is 14 residues. CDR1 and CDR2 from the germline V gene are DFQATT and SNEGSKA (reference sequence). Here the CDR3 reads CRAGGGPGGETQYF.

The rearrangement joins TRBV5-4 to TRBJ2-3; TCRdb picks TRBD2, but there is no DNA to check that call. The germline gives CDR1 SGHNT, CDR2 YYREEE (reference sequence). This CDR3 spans 16 amino acids. The chain's CDR3 is CASRWTSGGRTDTQYF.

The chain joins TRBV20-1 to TRBJ1-2; TCRdb's assignment of TRBD1 cannot be checked, as there is no DNA. This CDR3 spans 14 amino acids. Germline V gene sequence: CDR1 DFQATT, CDR2 SNEGSKA (reference sequence). The CDR3 spells CSARPGGLGDGYTF.